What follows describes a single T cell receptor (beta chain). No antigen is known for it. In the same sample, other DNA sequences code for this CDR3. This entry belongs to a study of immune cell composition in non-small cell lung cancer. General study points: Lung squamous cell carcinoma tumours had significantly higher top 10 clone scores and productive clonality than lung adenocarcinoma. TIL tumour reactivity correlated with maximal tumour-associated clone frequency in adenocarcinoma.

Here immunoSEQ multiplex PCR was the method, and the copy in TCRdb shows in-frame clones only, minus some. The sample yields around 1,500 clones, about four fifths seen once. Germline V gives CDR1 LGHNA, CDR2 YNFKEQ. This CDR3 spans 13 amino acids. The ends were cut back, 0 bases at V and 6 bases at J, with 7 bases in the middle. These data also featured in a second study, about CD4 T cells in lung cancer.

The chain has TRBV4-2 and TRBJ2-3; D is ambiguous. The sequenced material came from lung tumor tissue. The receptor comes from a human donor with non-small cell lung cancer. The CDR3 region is CASSQDLEDTQYF. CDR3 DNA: TGTGCCAGCAGCCAAGATCTTGAGGATACGCAGTATTTT.